This T cell receptor beta chain emerged from a study of blood T cell repertoires in COVID-19. Looking at the study overall: Sites across the United States, Italy and Spain contributed samples from acute and convalescent COVID-19. From T cells, B-cell-depleted T cells, or PBMCs came the material, which was cDNA or gDNA.

Original methodology: Reference gene primers were amplified, and this amplification served to estimate nucleated cell counts. Here immunoSEQ multiplex PCR was the method, and the copy in TCRdb shows in-frame clones only, minus some. V and J calls and clone size follow that table, whereas D and trimming were derived from the DNA. This sample carries just over 150,000 clones, 85% of them seen once, and the ten largest clones take under 4%. Germline values: CDR1 MNHNY, CDR2 SVGAGI (reference sequence). Germline trimming cut 5 bases from V and 2 bases from J; bases unmatched to any gene: 11. The CDR3 is made up of 17 amino acids.

The sample taken for sequencing was peripheral blood. The chain couples TRBV6-6 to TRBJ1-2; TRBD1 aligns across 10 bases. This clonotype originated in a human donor with acute or convalescent COVID-19. The donor label of this sample is uncertain. CDR3 DNA: TGTGCCAGCAGTCCATTTGGACAGGGGGTCAGAAACTATGGCTACACCTTC. Its translation: CASSPFGQGVRNYGYTF.